This TCR beta chain appears in the sequencing data of a study of T cell responses to AZD1222 COVID-19 vaccine. Study results and limitations: It should be noted that donors were predominantly white British and more often female, and clonal diversity was possibly underestimated.

With respect to this clone: Its matching antigen is unknown.

Per the germline V gene, CDR1 is SQVTM and CDR2 is ANQGSEA. Trimming pared 4 bases from V and 0 bases from J, leaving 13 bases between. CDR3 length: 15 amino acids. Some clones are missing from TCRdb's copy, which holds only in-frame ones; the method was immunoSEQ multiplex PCR. The sample holds fewer than 120,000 clones; just under 95% are singletons and the top ten take approximately 8%. The sequence derives from an adult in good health. This specimen was peripheral blood, taken on day 0 of AZD1222 vaccination. The chain has TRBV29-1 and TRBJ2-1; D remains unclear. CDR3 region: CSVGRKRSSYNEQFF. DNA of the CDR3: TGCAGCGTTGGACGGAAGAGAAGCTCCTACAATGAGCAGTTCTTC.